This TCR beta chain was sequenced during a study of T cell responses to AZD1222 COVID-19 vaccine. Overall study results and limits: Only a handful of AZD1222 recipients, more than five in all, had baseline seropositivity. Clonal diversity was possibly underestimated; the donors were predominantly white British and more often female. Dominant CD4 TCR responses targeted spike regions 160-218 and 743-854. Receipt of two AZD1222 doses was followed by a rise in Spike-specific TCR breadth and depth.

Profiling relied on immunoSEQ multiplex PCR, and the TCRdb table lists in-frame clones only, not all of them. Among about 86,000 clones listed, roughly 86% were seen once. V lost 2 bases, J lost 4 bases, and 2 bases stayed unmatched. This CDR3 is built from 13 residues. CDR1 is WNHNN and CDR2 is SYGVQD in the germline V gene (reference sequence). With regard to this clone: Its antigen is not known.

This chain joins TRBV10-1 and TRBJ2-7, with 7 bases identical to TRBD2. The material sequenced was peripheral blood, taken on day 0 of AZD1222 vaccination. The source of this sequence is an adult in good health. CDR3 DNA: TGCGCCAGCAGTGAGCAGGGAGGGTACGAGCAGTACTTC. It translates to CASSEQGGYEQYF.